This T cell receptor (beta chain) was recovered during a study of memory CD4+ T cells and cytomegalovirus serostatus (dated by TCRdb to between 2017 and 2020). For context, the study as a whole: The cohort comprised around 35 healthy Belgian adults, 9 CMV seropositive and 24 CMV seronegative. To replicate a published TCR-based CMV serostatus classifier, the researchers sequenced the CD4+ memory TCRbeta repertoires of a Belgian cohort whose cytomegalovirus serostatus was known. Paper-wide results and their limitations: For predicting CMV serostatus, the median bootstrapped AUC was approximately 0.95 using the original framework and around 0.91 using a US-trained random forest. Only CD4+CD45RO+ memory cells were sequenced, unlike the original study, which covered naive and memory CD4+ and CD8+ populations. The results were read as suggesting that the CMV-associated TCR signature is, for the most part, present in the CD4+ memory repertoire. Of around 150 previously reported CMV-associated TCRbeta sequences, 55 to 75 appeared in the CD4+ memory repertoires, each in one to five individuals. A median bootstrapped AUC of around 0.94 with a 95% CI of 0.76-1.00 was achieved on the Belgian cohort by the original-framework classifier.

This clone was seen just once. Its antigen is unknown. No much larger clonotype is one base removed from it; base qualities were not supplied. A FACSAria II was used to sort memory CD4+ T cells, defined as single viable CD3+CD4+CD8-CD45RO+ cells. To determine CMV serostatus, a Roche Elecsys assay was used that detects serum IgG against CMV pp150, pp28, p38 and p52. Once the samples were thawed, total CD4+ T cells were enriched through positive selection using CD4 magnetic microbeads. The samples came from a different study that was designed specifically to examine the CD4+ T cell memory repertoire. Peripheral blood mononuclear cells were isolated and cryopreserved following standard operating procedures; serum was stored at -80 °C. The staining relied on CD3-PerCP (BW264/56), CD4-APC (RPA-T4), CD45RO-PE (UCHT1) and CD8-Pacific Orange (3B5) antibodies, and Sytox blue was used to exclude non-viable cells.

From cysteine to phenylalanine, the CDR3 is 14 amino acids long. Solely the CDR3 DNA is kept, with 42 bases framed from the first base. The germline V gene gives CDR1 as MDHEN and CDR2 as SYDVKM. The V and J ends are trimmed by 4 bases and 6 bases, leaving 15 bases between them. Genomic DNA was extracted from sorted cells with the Quick-DNA Microprep Kit. TCRbeta DNA was amplified with the immunoSEQ hsTCRbeta kit following the manufacturer's protocol. TCRbeta libraries were sequenced on an Illumina MiSeq instrument. Regarding the original processing steps: Following removal of out-of-frame sequences, 2 million to 2.5 million distinct TCRbeta sequences were retained, with an average of around 67,000 per individual. Each individual was scored by the count of 150 to 200 previously reported CMV-associated TCRbeta sequences and the total productive distinct TCRbeta count. A beta-binomial model was reimplemented in Python, and random forests from scikit-learn, run with default parameters, were trained on data from the US cohort. Classifier performance on the Belgian cohort was summarized as median AUC with percentile confidence intervals over 10,000 bootstrap iterations. The clones in this table, taken by TCRdb from immuneACCESS, are in-frame only. Not every clone is retained; where verified, under half of the shortfall comes from an unresolved V gene, and the cause of the rest is unknown. V, J and clone size were drawn from that table, and D and trimming were deduced from the DNA. Within this sample are around 44,000 clones, with around 80% of them counted one time only. Approximately 6.5% of the sample is taken by the ten largest.

Material for sequencing was memory CD4+ T cells from blood. The receptor was derived from an adult in good health and CMV-seronegative. This sequence uses TRBV28 and TRBJ1-2; no D gene can be assigned with confidence. DNA sequence: TGTGCCAGCAGTTCTGTAGGGCCTAGGGATGGCTACACCTTC. This codes for CASSSVGPRDGYTF.